The 9 T cell receptor beta chains given below trace back to one sample, sequenced in a study of monozygotic twins with inflammatory bowel disease. Reprocessing the 5' RACE reads, TCRdb reports a single entry for every CDR3 protein and omits DNA. The sample totals over 150,000 distinct CDR3 sequences. Sequencing was performed on blood. These receptors were collected from a human donor with ulcerative colitis or Crohn's disease, or a healthy co-twin of an affected twin (not recorded which).

This CDR3 is CASSYSGDSSYEQYF. V is TRBV6-5 and J is TRBJ2-7; TCRdb outputs TRBD1, but without DNA this stays unchecked. This CDR3 has 15 amino acids. Germline CDR1 MNHEY, CDR2 SVGAGI.

The V call is TRBV7-2, the J call TRBJ1-3. Germline assignment: CDR1 SGHTA and CDR2 FQGNSA. This CDR3 has 15 residues. The chain's CDR3 is CASSPQSEAGNTIYF.

The chain recombines TRBV18 with TRBJ2-7; TCRdb picks TRBD1, but there is no DNA to check that call. Looked up from germline, CDR1 is KGHSH and CDR2 is LQKENI. The CDR3 extends over 14 amino acids. The chain's CDR3 is CASSRPGTVHEQYF.

This chain uses TRBV4-3 with TRBJ2-2; the D call of TRBD2 rests on TCRdb alone, since no DNA is present to check it. The CDR3 runs 15 residues. The germline V gene encodes CDR1 LGHNA and CDR2 YSLEER. CDR3 protein: CASSPTSGYTGELFF.

The gene calls are TRBV7-2 and TRBJ2-7; TCRdb outputs TRBD1, but without DNA this stays unchecked. The V gene's germline CDR1 is SGHTA and CDR2 FQGNSA. The CDR3 is 13 amino acids. CDR3 protein: CASRKGQGYEQYF.

The chain carries TRBV12-3 or TRBV12-4 and TRBJ2-3. The length of the CDR3 is 13 residues. The CDR3 sequence: CASSLLEGIAQYF.

The V call is TRBV7-9, the J call TRBJ2-2. CDR3 length equals 13 residues. Germline CDR1 is SEHNR and CDR2 is FQNEAQ (reference sequence). CDR3 residues: CASRGRITGELFF.

The rearrangement uses TRBV4-3 and TRBJ2-4; TCRdb proposes TRBD1, but this gene call is untestable without DNA. Germline V gene sequence: CDR1 LGHNA, CDR2 YSLEER. This CDR3 region has 16 residues. The CDR3 loop reads CASSLRTPSPPNMQYF.

The CDR3 here is CASSLAGQDDTEAFF. The chain is built from TRBV5-1 and TRBJ1-1; the TCRdb D gene call, TRBD1, has no DNA to confirm it. CDR3 length equals 15 residues. CDR1 and CDR2 from the germline V gene are SGHRS and YFSETQ.